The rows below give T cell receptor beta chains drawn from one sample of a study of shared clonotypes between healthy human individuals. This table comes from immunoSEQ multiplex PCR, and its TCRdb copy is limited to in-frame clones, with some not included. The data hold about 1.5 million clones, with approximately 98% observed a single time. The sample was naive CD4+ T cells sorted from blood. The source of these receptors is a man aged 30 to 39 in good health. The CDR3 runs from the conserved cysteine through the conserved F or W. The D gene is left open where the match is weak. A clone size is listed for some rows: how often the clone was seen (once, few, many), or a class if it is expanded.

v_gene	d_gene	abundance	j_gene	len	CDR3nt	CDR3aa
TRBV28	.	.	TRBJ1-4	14	TGTGCCAGCAGCGACCCTAACGAGGGTGAAAAACTGTTTTTT	CASSDPNEGEKLFF
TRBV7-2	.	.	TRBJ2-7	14	TGTGCCAGCAGCTTACTAGGAATCGGCCACGAGCAGTACTTC	CASSLLGIGHEQYF
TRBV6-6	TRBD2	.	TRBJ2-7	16	TGTGCCAGCAGTAGGCTGACTAGCGGGAGGGCTTACGAGCAGTACTTC	CASSRLTSGRAYEQYF
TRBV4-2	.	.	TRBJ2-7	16	TGTGCCAGCAGCCAAGATAGGGGGGATGTGTCCTACGAGCAGTACTTC	CASSQDRGDVSYEQYF
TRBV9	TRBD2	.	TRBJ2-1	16	TGTGCCAGCAGCGTAGTCGGTAGAATAGCGGGAAATGAGCAGTTCTTC	CASSVVGRIAGNEQFF
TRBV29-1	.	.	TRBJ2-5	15	TGCAGCGCTGGGGCTAGTAGCCTGCTCGGAGAGACCCAGTACTTC	CSAGASSLLGETQYF
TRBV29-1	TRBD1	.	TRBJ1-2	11	TGCAGCGACCGGGACAGGGGTGGCTACACCTTC	CSDRDRGGYTF
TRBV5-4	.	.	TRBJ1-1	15	TGTGCCAGCAGCCCCCACGGGGGCGAAGGGTCTGAAGCTTTCTTT	CASSPHGGEGSEAFF
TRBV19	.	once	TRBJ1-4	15	TGTGCCAGTAGTAACCAACAGGTAGCGAATGAAAAACTGTTTTTT	CASSNQQVANEKLFF
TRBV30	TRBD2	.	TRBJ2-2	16	TGTGCCTGGAGGGGACTAGCGGGGTTACACGGCGGGGAGCTGTTTTTT	CAWRGLAGLHGGELFF
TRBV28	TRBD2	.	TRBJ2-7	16	TGTGCCAGCAGCCGCAGACTAGCGGGGAGGTTTGGCGAGCAGTACTTC	CASSRRLAGRFGEQYF
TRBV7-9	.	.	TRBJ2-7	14	TGTGCCAGCAGCCCCGTCTACCCATCCTACGAGCAGTACTTC	CASSPVYPSYEQYF
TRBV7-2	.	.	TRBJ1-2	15	TGTGCCAGCAGCTTACAAGGGCAGACCTATGGAGGCTACACCTTC	CASSLQGQTYGGYTF
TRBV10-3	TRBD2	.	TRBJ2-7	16	TGTGCCATCACCCCCGGACTAGCGGGAGGCCAAGGGAAGCAGTACTTC	CAITPGLAGGQGKQYF
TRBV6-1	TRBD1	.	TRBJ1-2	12	TGTGCCAGCAGCAGGACAGGGGATGGCTACACCTTC	CASSRTGDGYTF
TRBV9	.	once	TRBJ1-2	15	TGTGCCAGCAGCCTCACCTCGCAGGGGAACTATGGCTACACCTTC	CASSLTSQGNYGYTF
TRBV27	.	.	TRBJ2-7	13	TGTGCCAGCGGTACGGTCGGCGAGGACGAGCAGTACTTC	CASGTVGEDEQYF
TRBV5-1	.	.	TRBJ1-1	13	TGCGCCAGCATGGAGGGAGAGAACACTGAAGCTTTCTTT	CASMEGENTEAFF
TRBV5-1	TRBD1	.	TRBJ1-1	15	TGCGCCAGCAGCACCAGACAGGGGACAGGCACTGAAGCTTTCTTT	CASSTRQGTGTEAFF
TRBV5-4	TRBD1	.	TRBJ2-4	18	TGTGCCAGCAGCGCCCCCACCGGGACAGGGGGCCCCAAAAACATTCAGTACTTC	CASSAPTGTGGPKNIQYF
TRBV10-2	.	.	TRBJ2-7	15	TGCGCCAGCAGTGAGCCCAATTGGGACCCCTCCGAGCAGTACTTC	CASSEPNWDPSEQYF
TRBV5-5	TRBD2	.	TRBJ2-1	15	TGTGCCAGCAGCTTGACTAGCGGGAGCCACAATGAGCAGTTCTTC	CASSLTSGSHNEQFF
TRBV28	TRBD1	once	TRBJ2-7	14	TGTGCCAGCAATCCGGGACAGAAAGACGACGAGCAGTACTTC	CASNPGQKDDEQYF
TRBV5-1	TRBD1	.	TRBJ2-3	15	TGCGCCAGCAGCGAAACAGGGGGACTCACAGATACGCAGTATTTT	CASSETGGLTDTQYF
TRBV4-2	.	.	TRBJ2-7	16	TGTGCCAGCAGCCAAGATCAGACTAACCCCTCCTACGAGCAGTACTTC	CASSQDQTNPSYEQYF
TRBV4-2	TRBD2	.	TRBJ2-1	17	TGTGCCAGCAGCCAATCGTTAGCGGGAAGTTCATACAATGAGCAGTTCTTC	CASSQSLAGSSYNEQFF
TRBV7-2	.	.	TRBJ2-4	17	TGTGCCAGCAGCTTAGTCGGCGATGGGGTAGCCAAAAACATTCAGTACTTC	CASSLVGDGVAKNIQYF
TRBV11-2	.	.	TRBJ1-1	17	TGTGCCAGCAGCCTTCGACAGGACCTTACCATGAACACTGAAGCTTTCTTT	CASSLRQDLTMNTEAFF
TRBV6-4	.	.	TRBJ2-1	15	TGTGCCAGCAGTGACCGGGCTAGTTCCTACAATGAGCAGTTCTTC	CASSDRASSYNEQFF
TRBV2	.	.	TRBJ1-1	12	TGTGCCAGCAGTCCGTTGGACACTGAAGCTTTCTTT	CASSPLDTEAFF
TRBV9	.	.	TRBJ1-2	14	TGTGCCAGCAGCGTAGGCTCAAGTTCAGATGGCTACACCTTC	CASSVGSSSDGYTF
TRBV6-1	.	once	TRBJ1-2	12	TGTGCCAGCAACTACGGGGGGGCCGGCTACACCTTC	CASNYGGAGYTF
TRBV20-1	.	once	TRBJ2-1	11	TGCAGTGCTAGAGCGTACAATGAGCAGTTCTTC	CSARAYNEQFF
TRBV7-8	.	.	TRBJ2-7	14	TGTGCCAGCAGCTTGCAGAGGGCTGTTGGGGAGCAGTACTTC	CASSLQRAVGEQYF
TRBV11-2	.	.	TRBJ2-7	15	TGTGCCAGCAGCTCTCTAAAGGGCCCCTCCTACGAGCAGTACTTC	CASSSLKGPSYEQYF
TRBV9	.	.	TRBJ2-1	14	TGTGCCAGCAGCGTAGCACTAGCCCCTACCGAGCAGTTCTTC	CASSVALAPTEQFF